This entry features one T cell receptor beta chain sequence. It lacks a known antigen. Base quality data are lacking; no much larger clone is found one base away. CDR1 is given as LNHNV and CDR2 as YYDKDF, both from the germline V gene (reference sequence). V and J lose 0 bases and 3 bases, and a span of 10 bases separates them. Including cysteine and phenylalanine, the CDR3 has 15 amino acids. The CDR3 DNA has 45 bases and is translated from base 1. CD8 naive samples were CD45RO-negative cells positively selected for CCR7, giving a CD45RA+CCR7+ population that excluded TemRA cells. Healthy HIV-negative adults with no recently reported acute infections or vaccinations were included as donors. Only Caucasian adults living in Nashville, Tennessee, USA were represented among the donors. Blood was collected by leukapheresis, and PBMCs were isolated by Ficoll-Histopaque density gradient centrifugation and then cryopreserved in liquid nitrogen vapor phase. Purity and quantity of every magnetically sorted T cell population were checked by analytical flow cytometry. Each sorted fraction had its genomic DNA isolated and then quantified by UV absorbance on a Nanodrop 2000c.

This sample stems from a study of shared clonotypes between healthy human individuals (TCRdb year 2020). For context, the study as a whole: The cohort included three men and a couple of women between 18 and 49 years of age. To estimate repertoire size and how much clonotype sharing occurs between individuals, the study deeply sequenced the blood TCR repertoires of a handful of healthy adults. Between about 0.8 and 9 billion PBMCs per donor were obtained by leukapheresis. Per donor, three plates each were used for CD4 naive and CD4 memory, two for CD8 naive, and one for CD8 memory. Libraries were prepared and TCR repertoires were sequenced by different laboratories using diverse techniques, in order to increase sequencing depth and limit assay-specific biases. Broad study findings and their caveats: Based on pairwise subsampling, the degree of clonotype sharing among donors was expected to be affected by sequencing depth. About 5% of naive CD4, 3.5% of naive CD8, approximately 2% of memory CD4, and about 0.4% of memory CD8 clonotypes were shared across a handful of donors. Compared with non-shared clonotypes, the clonotypes found in all four sorted-subset donors had higher generation probabilities. The small number of donors limited the genetic and exposure-history diversity represented. Even with the large sequencing depth, rarefaction of the sorted-subset datasets indicated that sequencing was incomplete. Naive subsets generally had larger estimated clonotype richness than memory subsets. Sampling was limited to blood, and TCR repertoires in tissue likely differ from TCR repertoires in blood.

Using the deep immunoSEQ assay, multiplex PCR amplified TCR CDR3 regions from genomic DNA. For each cell subset, the extracted genomic DNA was distributed evenly across all wells of several immunoSEQ 96-well plates, and each plate served as one replicate. For sorted subsets, each replicate PCR was loaded with roughly 190 ng genomic DNA, equivalent to 25,000 to 30,000 T cell genomes. The purified libraries were quantified using a Qubit 3.0 fluorometer, sized with a Bioanalyzer 2100, and then quantified again using the KAPA Library Quantification kit. A separate single-read 150-cycle Illumina NextSeq 550 flow cell was used to sequence each immunoSEQ 96-well plate. Turning to the authors' computational methods: Because the immunoSEQ output held only junctional sequences and lacked quality scores, the filtering could not match the filtering applied to full-length reads. To assign V/J genes and CDR3, sequences were annotated using PyIR, a Python wrapper for IgBLAST v1.9, with IMGT germline references. Reads were filtered out if the reads had weak V/J assignments (E-value above 1e-6), no CDR3, stop codons, out-of-frame junctions, or ambiguous translated residues. V3J clonotypes were defined as sequences sharing an identical inferred V gene, J gene, and CDR3 amino acid sequence. The percentage overlap between two repertoires was calculated by dividing the number of shared unique clonotypes by the size of the smaller repertoire. Repertoire richness was assessed with RTK rarefaction, the Chao1 estimator, and Recon v2.1 estimates of unobserved clonotypes. Generation probabilities were computed with OLGA for all TCRbeta clonotypes obtained by the gDNA method from several donors. The table comes from immuneACCESS by way of TCRdb, which keeps in-frame sequences with V and J called. Part of the clones is missing from these tables; in studies checked, under half for an unresolved V gene and the rest for unknown reasons. For V, J and clone size, that table is used; D and trimming come from the DNA. The sample includes about 2.1 million clones, with 85% to 95% observed a single time. The top ten clonotypes cover under 2% of the sample.

The sequenced sample was naive CD8+ T cells from PBMCs. The cell subset or site tag for this specimen amounts to: CD45RA+CCR7+. Recombination joined TRBV15 with TRBJ2-3; the best D guess is TRBD2, with 6 bases matching. This clonotype originated in a man between 18 and 35 years old in good health. Some clones in this sample may be carry-over from other donors' samples. The nucleotide sequence is TGTGCCACCAGCAGAGATCTTGGGGGGACAGATACGCAGTATTTT. Its product reads: CATSRDLGGTDTQYF.